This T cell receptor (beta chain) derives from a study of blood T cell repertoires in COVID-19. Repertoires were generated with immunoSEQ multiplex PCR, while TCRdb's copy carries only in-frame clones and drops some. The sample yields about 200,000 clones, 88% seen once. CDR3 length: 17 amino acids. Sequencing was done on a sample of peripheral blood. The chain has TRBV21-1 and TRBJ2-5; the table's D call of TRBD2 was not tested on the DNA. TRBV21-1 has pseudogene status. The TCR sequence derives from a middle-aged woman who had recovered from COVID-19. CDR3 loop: CASTGWTSGPRGETQYF. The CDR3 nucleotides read TGTGCCAGCACCGGTTGGACTAGCGGGCCCCGAGGAGAGACCCAGTACTTC.